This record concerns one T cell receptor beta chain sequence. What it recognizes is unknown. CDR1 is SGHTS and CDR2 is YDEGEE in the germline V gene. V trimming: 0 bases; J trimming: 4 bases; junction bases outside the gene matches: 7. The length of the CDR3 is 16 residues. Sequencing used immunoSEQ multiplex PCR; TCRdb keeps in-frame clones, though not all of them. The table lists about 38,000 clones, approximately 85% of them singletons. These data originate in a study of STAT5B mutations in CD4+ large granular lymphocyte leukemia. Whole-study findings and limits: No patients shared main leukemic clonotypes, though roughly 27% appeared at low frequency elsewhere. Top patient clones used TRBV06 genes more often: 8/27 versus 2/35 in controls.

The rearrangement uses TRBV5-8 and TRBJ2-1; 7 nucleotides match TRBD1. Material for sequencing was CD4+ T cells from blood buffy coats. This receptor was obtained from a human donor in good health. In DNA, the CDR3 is TGTGCCAGCAGCTTGGAAGGGACAGCACCTTACAATGAGCAGTTCTTC. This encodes CASSLEGTAPYNEQFF.